This TCR beta chain stems from a study of response to subunit inactivated influenza vaccine (dated by TCRdb to the late 2010s). General notes on the study: The study used deep quantitative T cell receptor repertoire profiling to track responses to a trivalent subunit inactivated influenza vaccine.

Overall study outcomes, separate from this receptor: The authors proposed that each seasonal influenza vaccination may bring in only a limited number of new T cells.

Comment on this clonotype: Its antigen remains unidentified. Per-nucleotide qualities are absent, and no much larger clonotype sits a single base away.

Library preparation was by RT-PCR. The sequencing machine was an Illumina HiSeq 2500. The raw public reads went through TCRdb reprocessing: fastp at Q25, MiXCR clone calling, in-frame beta chains kept. Every entry covers one CDR3 protein and lists the most common genes and DNA from its rows. The sample table lists roughly 500,000 distinct CDR3 sequences, 25% of them with a count of one. The ten top clones hold over 1.5% of the sample. Unmatched junction bases come to 5, with V trimmed by 2 bases and J by 1 base. From the cysteine through the phenylalanine, the CDR3 covers 16 amino acids. The only DNA kept is the CDR3, 48 bases in frame from the first base. Taken from the germline V gene, the CDR1 and CDR2 loops are SGHAT and FQNNGV.

The origin of this receptor is a man aged 45-65 years who received an inactivated influenza vaccine. Donor details come from another sample of the same person, matched by shared clones. This chain is built from TRBV11-2 and TRBJ2-3; 8 central nucleotides agree with TRBD2. The source material was CD4+ T cells sorted from PBMCs, sampled 5 to 6 days after vaccination. In nucleotides, the sequence is TGTGCCAGCAGCTTATGGGCGCGGGAGGGCACAGATACGCAGTATTTT. Protein translation: CASSLWAREGTDTQYF. The full variable domain, completed from the reference TRBV11-2 and TRBJ2-3 proteins outside the CDR3, reads EAGVAQSPRYKIIEKRQSVAFWCNPISGHATLYWYQQILGQGPKLLIQFQNNGVVDDSQLPKDRFSAERLKGVDSTLKIQPAKLEDSAVYLCASSLWAREGTDTQYFGPGTRLTVL.